This is a list of T cell receptor beta chains from one sample in a study of T cell changes during pregnancy in multiple sclerosis. Profiled with immunoSEQ multiplex PCR; TCRdb holds only in-frame clones, not every one. The sample has tens of thousands of clones, approximately 92% seen once; the top ten hold about 0.65%. The source was CD4+ T cells from peripheral blood mononuclear cells, collected before pregnancy. Source of these receptors: a female donor with multiple sclerosis, enrolled in a pregnancy study. Each CDR3 is given with its conserved first and last residue. Fields, in order: V gene, clone size, J gene, D gene, CDR3 protein, CDR3 DNA. D genes are given only for firm matches. Some rows mark clone size as missing; the rest say once, few, many or name a class of expanded clone.

V: TRBV18; size: NA; J: TRBJ2-4; D: TRBD1; CDR3: CASSSDRGGNIQYF; DNA: TGTGCCAGCTCGTCCGACAGGGGTGGGAACATTCAGTACTTC
V: TRBV5-1; size: NA; J: TRBJ1-2; D: TRBD1; CDR3: CASGETGPYGYTF; DNA: TGCGCCAGCGGTGAGACAGGGCCCTATGGCTACACCTTC
V: TRBV15; size: NA; J: TRBJ1-1; D: NA; CDR3: CATSREKGRRALNTEAFF; DNA: TGTGCCACCAGCAGAGAAAAAGGAAGAAGAGCGTTGAACACTGAAGCTTTCTTT
V: TRBV6-6; size: NA; J: TRBJ2-7; D: TRBD2; CDR3: CASSYSKAREGEQYF; DNA: TGTGCCAGCAGTTACTCGAAAGCGCGGGAGGGAGAGCAGTACTTC
V: TRBV28; size: NA; J: TRBJ2-1; D: TRBD2; CDR3: CASSFAGESLVRQFF; DNA: TGTGCCAGCAGTTTTGCGGGAGAGTCTTTAGTTCGGCAGTTCTTC
V: TRBV5-1; size: NA; J: TRBJ2-7; D: TRBD2; CDR3: CASSLDTGGGTYEQYF; DNA: TGCGCCAGCAGCTTGGACACGGGAGGAGGAACCTACGAGCAGTACTTC
V: TRBV28; size: NA; J: TRBJ1-2; D: NA; CDR3: CASRPFLGQRRGYTF; DNA: TGTGCCAGCAGGCCCTTCCTGGGGCAACGTCGGGGCTACACCTTC
V: TRBV5-1; size: NA; J: TRBJ1-2; D: TRBD1; CDR3: CASSSGQVHGYTF; DNA: TGCGCCAGCAGCTCCGGACAGGTTCATGGCTACACCTTC
V: TRBV7-3; size: NA; J: TRBJ2-7; D: NA; CDR3: CASSPGTRSSYEQYF; DNA: TGTGCCAGCAGTCCCGGGACTCGAAGCTCCTACGAGCAGTACTTC
V: TRBV5-8; size: NA; J: TRBJ1-1; D: NA; CDR3: CASSFTGIPKAFF; DNA: TGTGCCAGCAGCTTTACAGGGATCCCCAAAGCTTTCTTT
V: TRBV4-1; size: NA; J: TRBJ1-4; D: TRBD1; CDR3: CASSQQGAQANEKLFF; DNA: TGCGCCAGCAGCCAACAGGGGGCGCAGGCTAATGAAAAACTGTTTTTT
V: TRBV7-9; size: NA; J: TRBJ2-5; D: NA; CDR3: CASSLRRGLGETQYF; DNA: TGTGCCAGCAGCTTACGTCGCGGGTTGGGGGAGACCCAGTACTTC
V: TRBV11-2; size: NA; J: TRBJ2-3; D: TRBD1; CDR3: CASSSRGPGTDTQYF; DNA: TGTGCCAGCAGCTCGAGGGGGCCGGGCACAGATACGCAGTATTTT
V: TRBV7-9; size: NA; J: TRBJ2-1; D: NA; CDR3: CASSFTGMRNEQFF; DNA: TGTGCCAGCAGCTTCACAGGGATGAGGAATGAGCAGTTCTTC
V: TRBV5-8; size: NA; J: TRBJ2-1; D: TRBD1; CDR3: CASSWGPGTGGRNEQFF; DNA: TGTGCCAGCAGCTGGGGGCCAGGGACAGGTGGACGAAATGAGCAGTTCTTC
V: TRBV2; size: once; J: TRBJ1-5; D: NA; CDR3: CASNPGHLNQPQHF; DNA: TGTGCCAGCAATCCGGGACACCTCAATCAGCCCCAGCATTTT
V: TRBV6-5; size: NA; J: TRBJ1-1; D: NA; CDR3: CASSYSSSNTEAFF; DNA: TGTGCCAGCAGTTACTCGAGCTCCAACACTGAAGCTTTCTTT
V: TRBV5-5; size: NA; J: TRBJ2-5; D: NA; CDR3: CASSLNWGPGKETQYF; DNA: TGTGCCAGCAGCTTAAATTGGGGGCCCGGGAAAGAGACCCAGTACTTC
V: TRBV5-1; size: NA; J: TRBJ2-7; D: TRBD2; CDR3: CASSPGGTPYEQYF; DNA: TGCGCCAGCAGCCCGGGAGGGACCCCCTACGAGCAGTACTTC
V: TRBV18; size: NA; J: TRBJ2-2; D: TRBD1; CDR3: CASSLTRQGKDTGELFF; DNA: TGTGCCAGCTCACTCACTCGACAGGGGAAGGACACCGGGGAGCTGTTTTTT
V: TRBV7-2; size: NA; J: TRBJ1-5; D: NA; CDR3: CASSLVREQPQHF; DNA: TGTGCCAGCAGCTTAGTGCGAGAACAGCCCCAGCATTTT
V: TRBV2; size: NA; J: TRBJ1-4; D: NA; CDR3: CASSPGSLPGKELFF; DNA: TGTGCCAGCAGTCCGGGCAGCCTCCCGGGGAAAGAACTGTTTTTT
V: TRBV30; size: NA; J: TRBJ1-5; D: NA; CDR3: CAWINLPQHF; DNA: TGTGCCTGGATTAATCTGCCCCAGCATTTT
V: TRBV27; size: NA; J: TRBJ2-7; D: TRBD2; CDR3: CASSIYGTSGSSYEQYF; DNA: TGTGCCAGCAGTATCTACGGGACTAGCGGGAGCTCCTACGAGCAGTACTTC
V: TRBV6-5; size: NA; J: TRBJ1-1; D: NA; CDR3: CASRFGLWTEAFF; DNA: TGTGCCAGCAGGTTCGGACTCTGGACTGAAGCTTTCTTT
V: TRBV28; size: few; J: TRBJ2-7; D: TRBD2; CDR3: CASSPPRSTSGIPVGQYF; DNA: TGTGCCAGCAGCCCGCCCCGGTCGACTAGCGGGATCCCGGTGGGGCAGTACTTC
V: TRBV7-3; size: NA; J: TRBJ2-1; D: TRBD2; CDR3: CASSATSGRTDEQFF; DNA: TGTGCCAGCAGCGCGACTAGCGGGAGGACGGATGAGCAGTTCTTC
V: TRBV5-1; size: NA; J: TRBJ1-1; D: NA; CDR3: CASSLALNTEAFF; DNA: TGCGCCAGCAGCTTGGCTTTGAACACTGAAGCTTTCTTT
V: TRBV5-1; size: NA; J: TRBJ1-2; D: TRBD1; CDR3: CASSLGSTGANYGYTF; DNA: TGCGCCAGCAGCTTGGGTTCGACAGGGGCTAACTATGGCTACACCTTC
V: TRBV29-1; size: NA; J: TRBJ2-7; D: TRBD1; CDR3: CSATTGSRSYEQYF; DNA: TGCAGCGCGACGACAGGGAGTAGGTCCTACGAGCAGTACTTC
V: TRBV7-6; size: NA; J: TRBJ1-6; D: NA; CDR3: CASSLGTDSYNSPLHF; DNA: TGTGCCAGCAGCTTAGGGACAGACTCCTATAATTCACCCCTCCACTTT
V: TRBV7-2; size: NA; J: TRBJ1-1; D: NA; CDR3: CASSLARRSTEAFF; DNA: TGTGCCAGCAGCTTAGCGAGGCGGTCCACTGAAGCTTTCTTT
V: TRBV5-1; size: NA; J: TRBJ2-2; D: TRBD2; CDR3: CASSVPGLASTGELFF; DNA: TGCGCCAGCAGCGTACCGGGACTAGCATCCACCGGGGAGCTGTTTTTT
V: TRBV11-2; size: NA; J: TRBJ2-2; D: NA; CDR3: CASSPPRQGGTGELFF; DNA: TGTGCCAGCAGCCCACCTCGGCAGGGGGGTACCGGGGAGCTGTTTTTT
V: TRBV7-7; size: NA; J: TRBJ1-3; D: TRBD1; CDR3: CASSLDRASGNTIYF; DNA: TGTGCCAGCAGCCTTGACAGGGCCTCTGGAAACACCATATATTTT
V: TRBV28; size: NA; J: TRBJ2-7; D: NA; CDR3: CASSPIQVNYEQYF; DNA: TGTGCCAGCAGCCCAATACAGGTCAACTACGAGCAGTACTTC
V: TRBV7-2; size: NA; J: TRBJ1-5; D: NA; CDR3: CASSPSQVSNQPQHF; DNA: TGTGCCAGCAGCCCGTCTCAGGTTAGCAATCAGCCCCAGCATTTT
V: TRBV5-1; size: NA; J: TRBJ1-4; D: NA; CDR3: CASSFQGSGYEKLFF; DNA: TGCGCCAGCAGCTTTCAGGGGAGTGGATATGAAAAACTGTTTTTT
V: TRBV4-1; size: NA; J: TRBJ2-7; D: NA; CDR3: CASSPPGGSIYEQYF; DNA: TGCGCCAGCAGCCCTCCTGGAGGCTCGATCTACGAGCAGTACTTC
V: TRBV7-2; size: NA; J: TRBJ2-2; D: TRBD2; CDR3: CASRKDSGERTGELFF; DNA: TGTGCCAGCAGAAAAGACAGCGGGGAGAGGACCGGGGAGCTGTTTTTT
V: TRBV7-2; size: NA; J: TRBJ1-4; D: NA; CDR3: CASSLGANEKLFF; DNA: TGTGCCAGCAGCTTAGGGGCAAATGAAAAACTGTTTTTT